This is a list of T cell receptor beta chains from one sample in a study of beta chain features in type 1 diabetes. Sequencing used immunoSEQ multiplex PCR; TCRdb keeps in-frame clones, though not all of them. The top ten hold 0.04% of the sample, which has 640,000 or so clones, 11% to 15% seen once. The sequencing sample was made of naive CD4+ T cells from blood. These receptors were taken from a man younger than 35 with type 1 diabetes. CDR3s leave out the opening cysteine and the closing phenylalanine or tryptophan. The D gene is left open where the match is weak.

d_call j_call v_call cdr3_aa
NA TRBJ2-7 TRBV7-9 ASSLHEGAYEQY
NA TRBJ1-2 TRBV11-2 ASSLRAVRHGYT
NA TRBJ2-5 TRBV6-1 ASSESGVPYETQY
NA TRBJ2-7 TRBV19 ASRGTDTYYEQY
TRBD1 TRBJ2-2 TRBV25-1 ASSKGQPYANTGELF
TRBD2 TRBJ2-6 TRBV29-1 SVSAGVGANVLT
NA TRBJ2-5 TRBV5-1 ASSLSVTQETQY
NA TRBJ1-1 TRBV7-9 ASSLARTVNTEAF
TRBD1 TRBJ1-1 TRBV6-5 ASSYAGTVAEAF
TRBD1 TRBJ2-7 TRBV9 ASSAFTGGGPYEQY